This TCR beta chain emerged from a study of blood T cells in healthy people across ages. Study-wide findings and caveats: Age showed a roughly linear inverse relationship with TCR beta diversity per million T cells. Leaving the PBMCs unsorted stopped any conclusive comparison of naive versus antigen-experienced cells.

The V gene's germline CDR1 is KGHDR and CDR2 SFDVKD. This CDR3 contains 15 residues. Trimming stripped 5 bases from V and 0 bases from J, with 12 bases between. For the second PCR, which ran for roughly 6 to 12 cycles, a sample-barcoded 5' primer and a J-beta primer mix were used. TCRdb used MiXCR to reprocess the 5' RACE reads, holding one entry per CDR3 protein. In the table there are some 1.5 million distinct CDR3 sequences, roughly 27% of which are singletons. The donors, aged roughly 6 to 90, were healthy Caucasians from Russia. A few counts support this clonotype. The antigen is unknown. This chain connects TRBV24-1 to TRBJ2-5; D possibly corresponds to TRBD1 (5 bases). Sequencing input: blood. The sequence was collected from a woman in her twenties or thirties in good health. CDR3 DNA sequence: TGTGCCACCAGTGCAGGGTTTGGATACCAAGAGACCCAGTACTTC. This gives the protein CATSAGFGYQETQYF.